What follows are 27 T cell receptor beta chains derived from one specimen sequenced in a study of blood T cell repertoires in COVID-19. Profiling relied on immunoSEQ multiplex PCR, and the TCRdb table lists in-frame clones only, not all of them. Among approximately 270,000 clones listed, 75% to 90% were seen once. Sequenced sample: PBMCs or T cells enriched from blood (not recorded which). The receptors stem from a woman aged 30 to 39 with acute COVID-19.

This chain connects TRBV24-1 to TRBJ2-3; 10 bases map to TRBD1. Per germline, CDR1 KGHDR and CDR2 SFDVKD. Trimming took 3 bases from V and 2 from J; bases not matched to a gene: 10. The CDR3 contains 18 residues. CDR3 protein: CATSDPRPGTGATDTQYF. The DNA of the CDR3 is TGTGCCACCAGTGATCCGAGACCGGGGACAGGGGCCACAGATACGCAGTATTTT.

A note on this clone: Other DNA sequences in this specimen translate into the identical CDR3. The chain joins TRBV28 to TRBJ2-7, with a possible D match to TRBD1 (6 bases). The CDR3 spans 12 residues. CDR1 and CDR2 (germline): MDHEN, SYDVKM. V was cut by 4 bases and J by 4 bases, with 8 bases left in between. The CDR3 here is CASSSTGYEQYF. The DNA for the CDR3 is TGTGCCAGCAGTTCAACAGGGTACGAGCAGTACTTC.

CDR3 coding DNA: TGTGCCAGTAGTATAGGAGCGGGCTTAAATGAGCAGTTCTTC. Protein product: CASSIGAGLNEQFF. The chain links TRBV19 to TRBJ2-1; perhaps TRBD2 as D (6 bases). In germline, CDR1 is LNHDA, CDR2 SQIVND (reference sequence). This CDR3 spans 14 amino acids. Trimming took 1 base from V and 7 from J, leaving 11 bases between them.

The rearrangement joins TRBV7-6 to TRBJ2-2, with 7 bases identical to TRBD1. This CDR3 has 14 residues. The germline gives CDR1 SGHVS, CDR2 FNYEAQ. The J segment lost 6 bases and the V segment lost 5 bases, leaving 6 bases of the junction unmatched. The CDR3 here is CASSPTGRAGELFF. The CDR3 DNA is TGTGCCAGCAGCCCGACAGGGCGCGCCGGGGAGCTGTTTTTT. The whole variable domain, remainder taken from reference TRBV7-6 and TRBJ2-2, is GAGVSQSPRYKVTKRGQDVALRCDPISGHVSLYWYRQALGQGPEFLTYFNYEAQQDKSGLPNDRFSAERPEGSISTLTIQRTEQRDSAMYRCASSPTGRAGELFFGEGSRLTVL.

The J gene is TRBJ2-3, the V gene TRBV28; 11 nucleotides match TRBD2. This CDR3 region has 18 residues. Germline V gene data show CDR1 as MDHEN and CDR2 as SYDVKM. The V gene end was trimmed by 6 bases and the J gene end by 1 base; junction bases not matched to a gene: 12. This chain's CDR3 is CASSPGGALAGGTDTQYF. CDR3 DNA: TGTGCCAGCAGCCCCGGGGGCGCACTAGCGGGAGGCACAGATACGCAGTATTTT.

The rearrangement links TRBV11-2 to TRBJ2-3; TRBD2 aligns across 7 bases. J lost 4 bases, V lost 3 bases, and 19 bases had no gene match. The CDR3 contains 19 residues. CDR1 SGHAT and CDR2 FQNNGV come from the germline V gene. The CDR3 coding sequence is TGTGCCAGCAGCTTTCGAGGGGTCGCGGCGGGAGTGGCGGCAGATACGCAGTATTTT. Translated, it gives CASSFRGVAAGVAADTQYF.

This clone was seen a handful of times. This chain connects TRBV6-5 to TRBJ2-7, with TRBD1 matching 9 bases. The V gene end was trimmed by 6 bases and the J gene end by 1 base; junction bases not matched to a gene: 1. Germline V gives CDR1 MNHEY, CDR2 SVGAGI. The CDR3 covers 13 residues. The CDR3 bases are TGTGCCAGCAGGACAGGGGGTTCCTACGAGCAGTACTTC. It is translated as CASRTGGSYEQYF.

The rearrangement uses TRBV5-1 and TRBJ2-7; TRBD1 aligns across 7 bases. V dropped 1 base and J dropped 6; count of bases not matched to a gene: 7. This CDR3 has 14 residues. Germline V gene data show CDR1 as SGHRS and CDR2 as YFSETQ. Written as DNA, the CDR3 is TGCGCCAGCAGCTTGCAGGACAGGAGGTCCGAGCAGTACTTC. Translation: CASSLQDRRSEQYF.

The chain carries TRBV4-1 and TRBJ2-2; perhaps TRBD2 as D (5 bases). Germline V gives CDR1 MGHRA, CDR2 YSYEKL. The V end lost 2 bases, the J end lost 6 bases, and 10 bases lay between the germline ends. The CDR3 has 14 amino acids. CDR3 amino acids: CASSQHLAPGELFF. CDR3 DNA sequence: TGCGCCAGCAGCCAACATCTAGCCCCCGGGGAGCTGTTTTTT.

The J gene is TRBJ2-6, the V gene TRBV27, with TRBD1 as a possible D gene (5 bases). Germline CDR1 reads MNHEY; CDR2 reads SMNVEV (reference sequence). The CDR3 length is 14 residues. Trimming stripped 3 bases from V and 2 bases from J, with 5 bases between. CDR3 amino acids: CASSFRAGANVLTF. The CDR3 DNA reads TGTGCCAGCAGTTTCAGGGCTGGGGCCAACGTCCTGACTTTC.

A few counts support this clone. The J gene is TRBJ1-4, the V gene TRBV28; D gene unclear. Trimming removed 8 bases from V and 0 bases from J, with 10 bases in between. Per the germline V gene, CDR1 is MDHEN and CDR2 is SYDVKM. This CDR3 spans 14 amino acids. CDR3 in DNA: TGTGCCAGCCTTTCGGGAGCAACTAATGAAAAACTGTTTTTT. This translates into CASLSGATNEKLFF.

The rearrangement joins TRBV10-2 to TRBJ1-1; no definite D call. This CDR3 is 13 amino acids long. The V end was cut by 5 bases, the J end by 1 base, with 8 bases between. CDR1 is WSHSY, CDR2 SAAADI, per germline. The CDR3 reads CASSLEGNTEAFF. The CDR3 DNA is TGCGCCAGCAGTTTGGAGGGGAACACTGAAGCTTTCTTT.

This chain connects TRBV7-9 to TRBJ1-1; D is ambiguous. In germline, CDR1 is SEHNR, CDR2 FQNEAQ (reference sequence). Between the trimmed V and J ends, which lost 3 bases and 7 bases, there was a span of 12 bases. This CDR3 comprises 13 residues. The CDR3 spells CASSFIQNGEAFF. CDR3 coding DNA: TGTGCCAGCAGCTTCATCCAGAATGGTGAAGCTTTCTTT.

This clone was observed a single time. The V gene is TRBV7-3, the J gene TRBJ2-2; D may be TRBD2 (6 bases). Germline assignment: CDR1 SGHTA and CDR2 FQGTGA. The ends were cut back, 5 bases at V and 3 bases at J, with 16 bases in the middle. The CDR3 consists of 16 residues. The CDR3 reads CASSPLGGMDTGELFF. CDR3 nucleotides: TGTGCCAGCAGCCCCCTCGGGGGAATGGACACCGGGGAGCTGTTTTTT.

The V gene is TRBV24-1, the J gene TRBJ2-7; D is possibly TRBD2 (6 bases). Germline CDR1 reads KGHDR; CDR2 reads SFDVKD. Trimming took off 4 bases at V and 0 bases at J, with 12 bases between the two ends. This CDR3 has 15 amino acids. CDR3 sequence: CATSDGEAGSYEQYF. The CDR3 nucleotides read TGTGCCACCAGTGACGGGGAGGCAGGCTCCTACGAGCAGTACTTC.

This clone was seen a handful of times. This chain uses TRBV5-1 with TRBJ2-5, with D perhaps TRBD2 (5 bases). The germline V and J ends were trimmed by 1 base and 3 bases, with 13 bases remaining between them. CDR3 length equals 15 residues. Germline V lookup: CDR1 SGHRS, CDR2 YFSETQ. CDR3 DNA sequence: TGCGCCAGCAGCTTGTCTGGGAGCGTAGAAGAGACCCAGTACTTC. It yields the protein CASSLSGSVEETQYF.

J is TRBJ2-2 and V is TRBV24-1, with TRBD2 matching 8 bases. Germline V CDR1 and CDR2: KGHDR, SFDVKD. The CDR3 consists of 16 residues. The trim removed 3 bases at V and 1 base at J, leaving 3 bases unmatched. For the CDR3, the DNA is TGTGCCACCAGTGATCCCGGGACTAGGAACACCGGGGAGCTGTTTTTT. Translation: CATSDPGTRNTGELFF.

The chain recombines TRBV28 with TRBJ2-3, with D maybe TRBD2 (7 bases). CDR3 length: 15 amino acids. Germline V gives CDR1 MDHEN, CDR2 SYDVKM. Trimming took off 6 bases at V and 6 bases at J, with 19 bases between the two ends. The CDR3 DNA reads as TGTGCCAGCAGACCCAACTGGGGGGGGCCGGATACGCAGTATTTT. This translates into CASRPNWGGPDTQYF.

The CDR3 here is CASSGPSGSEADTQYF. DNA for the CDR3: TGTGCCAGCAGTGGGCCTAGCGGGAGTGAAGCAGATACGCAGTATTTT. The chain links TRBV25-1 to TRBJ2-3; the match to TRBD2 covers 10 bases. Germline loops: CDR1 MGHDK, CDR2 SYGVNS. The CDR3 is 16 residues long. The junction had 8 bases not matched to a gene; V was cut back by 4 bases and J by 4 bases.

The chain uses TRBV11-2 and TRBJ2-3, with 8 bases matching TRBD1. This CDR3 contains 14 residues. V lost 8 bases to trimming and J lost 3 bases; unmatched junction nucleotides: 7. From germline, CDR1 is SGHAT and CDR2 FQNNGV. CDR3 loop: CASLRQGFTDTQYF. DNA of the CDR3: TGTGCCAGCCTCAGACAGGGGTTTACAGATACGCAGTATTTT. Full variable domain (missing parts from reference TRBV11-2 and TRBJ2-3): EAGVAQSPRYKIIEKRQSVAFWCNPISGHATLYWYQQILGQGPKLLIQFQNNGVVDDSQLPKDRFSAERLKGVDSTLKIQPAKLEDSAVYLCASLRQGFTDTQYFGPGTRLTVL.

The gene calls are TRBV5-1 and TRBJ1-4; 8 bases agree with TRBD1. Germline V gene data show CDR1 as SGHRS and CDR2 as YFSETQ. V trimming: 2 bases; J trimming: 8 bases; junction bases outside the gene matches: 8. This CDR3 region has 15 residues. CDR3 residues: CASSLGQGEGEKLFF. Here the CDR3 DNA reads TGCGCCAGCAGCTTAGGACAGGGTGAGGGGGAAAAACTGTTTTTT. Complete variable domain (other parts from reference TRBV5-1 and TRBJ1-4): KAGVTQTPRYLIKTRGQQVTLSCSPISGHRSVSWYQQTPGQGLQFLFEYFSETQRNKGNFPGRFSGRQFSNSRSEMNVSTLELGDSALYLCASSLGQGEGEKLFFGSGTQLSVL.

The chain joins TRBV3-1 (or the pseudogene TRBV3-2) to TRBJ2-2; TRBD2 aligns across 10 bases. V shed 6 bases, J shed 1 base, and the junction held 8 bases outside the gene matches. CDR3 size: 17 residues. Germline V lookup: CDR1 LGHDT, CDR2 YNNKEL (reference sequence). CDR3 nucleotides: TGTGCCAGCAGAGCGACCCAGCGGGAGGGGAACACCGGGGAGCTGTTTTTT. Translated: CASRATQREGNTGELFF.

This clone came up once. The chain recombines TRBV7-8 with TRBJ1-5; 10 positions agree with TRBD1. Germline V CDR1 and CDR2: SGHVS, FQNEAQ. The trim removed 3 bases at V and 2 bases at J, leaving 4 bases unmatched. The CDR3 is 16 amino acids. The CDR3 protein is CASSFDRGLGNQPQHF. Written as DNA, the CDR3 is TGTGCCAGCAGCTTTGACAGGGGGCTCGGCAATCAGCCCCAGCATTTT.

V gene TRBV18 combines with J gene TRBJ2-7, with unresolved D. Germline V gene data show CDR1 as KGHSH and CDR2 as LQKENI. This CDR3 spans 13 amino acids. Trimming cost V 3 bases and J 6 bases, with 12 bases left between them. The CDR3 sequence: CASSPEWVSEQYF. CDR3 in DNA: TGTGCCAGCTCACCGGAGTGGGTAAGCGAGCAGTACTTC.

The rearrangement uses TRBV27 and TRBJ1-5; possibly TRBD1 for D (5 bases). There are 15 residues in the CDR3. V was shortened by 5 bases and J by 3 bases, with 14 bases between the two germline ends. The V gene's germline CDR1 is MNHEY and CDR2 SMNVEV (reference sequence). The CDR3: CASSRDSIPNQPQHF. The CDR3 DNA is TGTGCCAGCAGTAGAGACAGTATACCCAATCAGCCCCAGCATTTT.

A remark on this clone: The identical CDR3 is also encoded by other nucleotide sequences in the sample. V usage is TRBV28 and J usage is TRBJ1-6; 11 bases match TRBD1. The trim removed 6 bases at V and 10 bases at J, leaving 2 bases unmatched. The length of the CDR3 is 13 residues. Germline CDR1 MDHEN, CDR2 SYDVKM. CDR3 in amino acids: CASRGTGGSPLHF. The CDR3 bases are TGTGCCAGCAGAGGGACAGGGGGATCACCCCTCCACTTT.

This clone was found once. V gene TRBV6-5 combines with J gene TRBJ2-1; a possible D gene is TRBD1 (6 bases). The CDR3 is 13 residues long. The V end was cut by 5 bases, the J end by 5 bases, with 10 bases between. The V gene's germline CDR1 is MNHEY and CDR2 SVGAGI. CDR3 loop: CASSQGTNNEQFF. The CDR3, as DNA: TGTGCCAGCAGTCAGGGGACCAACAATGAGCAGTTCTTC.